Sequencing of this T cell receptor beta chain was carried out in a study of tumor-infiltrating lymphocytes in primary liver carcinoma. Study information: The study enrolled male and female patients aged 30 to 69 years. Tumors were staged T1-T3 N0M0 and measured 4.2 to 10 cm across.

Unsorted whole blood yielded the blood RNA, and germline DNA was also extracted. Donors were untreated and chronically infected with HBV. Before the operation took place, approximately 4 milliliters of peripheral blood were collected. Germline-derived CDR1 and CDR2 are SGHVS and FQNEAQ. Deletions cut 3 bases from V and 6 bases from J, with 15 bases between. CDR3 length: 15 amino acids. Starting material of 450 to 550 ng total RNA yielded TCR beta cDNA via a constant-region primer. Slightly modified ARM-PCR, run as three nested multiplex PCR rounds, produced the TCR beta libraries. Use of TRBV1-TRBV30 forward primers with a C-beta reverse primer characterized the first two PCR rounds, which lasted about 11 cycles each. TCRdb ran MiXCR on the multiplex PCR reads and lists one entry per CDR3 protein. Among over 250,000 distinct CDR3 sequences listed, 50% to 75% were seen once.

This sequence originates from a woman in her twenties or thirties with primary liver carcinoma and hepatitis B virus infection. The sequencing sample was made of peripheral blood. The chain recombines TRBV7-8 with TRBJ2-1; tentatively, D is TRBD1 or TRBD2 (5 bases each). The CDR3 DNA reads as TGTGCCAGCAGCTTGGGGACCTCGTGGGCCAATGAGCAGTTCTTC. It translates to CASSLGTSWANEQFF.